This TCR beta chain is drawn from a study of lymphopenia after photon versus proton radiotherapy. Method: immunoSEQ multiplex PCR; TCRdb's copy keeps in-frame clones and lacks some. In the table there are 50,000 or so clones, under 95% of which are singletons. Per the germline V gene, CDR1 is MNHEY and CDR2 is SVGAGI. Trimming cost V 3 bases and J 8 bases; bases outside gene matches: 8. The CDR3 runs 14 residues. The study's findings and limits: Proton therapy kept repertoires fairly stable, unlike photons, which gained effector/memory cells.

Notes on this clone: Antigen: not known.

The sequencing here drew on peripheral blood, taken from a patient treated with photon-based radiotherapy. V usage is TRBV6-5 and J usage is TRBJ2-3, with 7 positions matching TRBD2. This receptor was identified in a woman in her 40s with cholangiocarcinoma. The CDR3 sequence: CASSYSLGEGTQYF. Written as DNA, the CDR3 is TGTGCCAGCAGTTATAGTCTAGGGGAGGGTACGCAGTATTTT.